This section outlines one T cell receptor beta chain sequence together with its context. Sorted subsets were amplified in replicate PCRs using 200 to 250 ng DNA, approximately 30,000 T cell genomes. Repertoires were generated with immunoSEQ multiplex PCR, while TCRdb's copy carries only in-frame clones and drops some. The table includes roughly 590,000 clones, less than 97% detected once. This record belongs to a study of shared clonotypes between healthy human individuals. CD45RO-negative, CCR7-positively selected cells formed the naive CD8 fraction, excluding terminally differentiated effector memory CD45RA+ cells. This CDR3 is 18 amino acids long.

Material for sequencing was naive CD8+ T cells sorted from blood. The sequence derives from a woman between 25 and 40 years old in good health. V and J are TRBV21-1 and TRBJ2-6. TRBV21-1 is a listed pseudogene. CDR3 in DNA: TGTGCCAGCAGCAAAAGATCCCTTATTATCTCTGGGGCCAACGTCCTGACTTTC. It encodes CASSKRSLIISGANVLTF.